This T cell receptor (beta chain) comes out of a study of blood T cell repertoires in COVID-19. Background on the study: The analysed material was cDNA or gDNA that came from T cells, B-cell-depleted T cells, or PBMCs.

Only in-frame clones appear in the TCRdb table, and some are missing; sequencing was by immunoSEQ multiplex PCR. The sample yields approximately 51,000 clones, around 87% seen once. This CDR3 comprises 14 residues. The ends were cut back, 0 bases at V and 4 bases at J, with 13 bases in the middle. The germline V gene has CDR1 GTSNPN and CDR2 SVGIG (reference sequence). Input material: peripheral blood. V usage is TRBV30 and J usage is TRBJ2-7; a possible D gene is TRBD2 (7 bases). The clonotype was recovered from a man between 50 and 59 years old with active COVID-19. Here the CDR3 reads CAWSVGGGSYEQYF. CDR3 DNA sequence: TGTGCCTGGAGTGTAGGGGGGGGCTCTTACGAGCAGTACTTC.